A selection of T cell receptor beta chains follows, all from one sample in a study of identical twins. TCRdb called the 5' RACE reads again in MiXCR, with one record for every CDR3 protein. Seen here are 270,000 or so distinct CDR3 sequences, around 8.3% observed once, and the top ten hold around 3%. The sample was also reused in another study, on yellow fever vaccine responses in identical twins.

Sequencing was carried out using CD8+ T cells sorted from blood. The origin of the receptors is a woman aged 18-29 years in good health. Each CDR3 is given with its conserved first and last residue. Fields, in order: CDR3 DNA, CDR3 protein, clone size, V gene, J gene, D gene, CDR3 length. D genes are given only for firm matches. The listing skips clone size in some rows; elsewhere it reads once, few, many or a size class.

DNA: TGTGCCAGCATCCCCAGAGAGGGGCTATACTACGAGCAGTACTTC
CDR3: CASIPREGLYYEQYF
size: -
V: TRBV7-2
J: TRBJ2-7
D: -
length: 15

DNA: TGTGCCAGCAGCTCTTACACCACCGGGGAGCTGTTTTTT
CDR3: CASSSYTTGELFF
size: -
V: TRBV7-9
J: TRBJ2-2
D: -
length: 13

DNA: TGTGCCACCAGTGACAGGGGGCTCTACGAGCAGTACTTC
CDR3: CATSDRGLYEQYF
size: many
V: TRBV24-1
J: TRBJ2-7
D: TRBD1
length: 13

DNA: TGTGCCAGCAGTATCACGGGACAAGGGGCCCAGCATTTT
CDR3: CASSITGQGAQHF
size: few
V: TRBV6-2/TRBV6-3
J: TRBJ1-5
D: -
length: 13

DNA: TGCGCCAGCAGCCGAGACAGGGACCTCTACGAGCAGTACTTC
CDR3: CASSRDRDLYEQYF
size: -
V: TRBV4-3
J: TRBJ2-7
D: TRBD1
length: 14

DNA: TGCAGCGTTGAAGGTGTTCCCGGGGAGCTGTTTTTT
CDR3: CSVEGVPGELFF
size: many
V: TRBV29-1
J: TRBJ2-2
D: -
length: 12

DNA: TGTGCCAGCAGCCAAGATGGGGCGGGAGGAAGCTATGAGCAGTTCTTC
CDR3: CASSQDGAGGSYEQFF
size: many
V: TRBV4-2
J: TRBJ2-1
D: TRBD2
length: 16

DNA: TGTGCCACCCGAGGGTTTGGGGCACACAATGAGCAGTTCTTC
CDR3: CATRGFGAHNEQFF
size: many
V: TRBV27
J: TRBJ2-1
D: -
length: 14

DNA: TGTGCCAGCAGCTTAGCTCCGCGGGGGGACACCGGGGAGCTGTTTTTT
CDR3: CASSLAPRGDTGELFF
size: many
V: TRBV7-8
J: TRBJ2-2
D: TRBD2
length: 16

DNA: TGCGCCAGCAGCCAAGATCAGTATAGCAATCAGCCCCAGCATTTT
CDR3: CASSQDQYSNQPQHF
size: -
V: TRBV4-3
J: TRBJ1-5
D: -
length: 15

DNA: TGTGCCAGCAGTTCGGGACTAGCGGGGCGAAACACCGGGGAGCTGTTTTTT
CDR3: CASSSGLAGRNTGELFF
size: few
V: TRBV12-3/TRBV12-4
J: TRBJ2-2
D: TRBD2
length: 17

DNA: TGTGCCAGCAGTTTAAGTTCCCTCGTCGAGCAGTACTTC
CDR3: CASSLSSLVEQYF
size: many
V: TRBV27
J: TRBJ2-7
D: -
length: 13

DNA: TGTGCCAGCAGTTTCGGCTACGAGCAGTACTTC
CDR3: CASSFGYEQYF
size: many
V: TRBV28
J: TRBJ2-7
D: -
length: 11

DNA: TGTGCCAGCAGCAACCCGACTAGCGGGAGGGCCCCTAGCACAGATACGCAGTATTTT
CDR3: CASSNPTSGRAPSTDTQYF
size: -
V: TRBV11-1
J: TRBJ2-3
D: TRBD2
length: 19

DNA: TGTGCCAGCAGTGATAACAACAATGAGCAGTTCTTC
CDR3: CASSDNNNEQFF
size: -
V: TRBV6-1
J: TRBJ2-1
D: -
length: 12

DNA: TGTGCCACCAGCTCTGACACAGATACGCAGTATTTT
CDR3: CATSSDTDTQYF
size: -
V: TRBV15
J: TRBJ2-3
D: -
length: 12